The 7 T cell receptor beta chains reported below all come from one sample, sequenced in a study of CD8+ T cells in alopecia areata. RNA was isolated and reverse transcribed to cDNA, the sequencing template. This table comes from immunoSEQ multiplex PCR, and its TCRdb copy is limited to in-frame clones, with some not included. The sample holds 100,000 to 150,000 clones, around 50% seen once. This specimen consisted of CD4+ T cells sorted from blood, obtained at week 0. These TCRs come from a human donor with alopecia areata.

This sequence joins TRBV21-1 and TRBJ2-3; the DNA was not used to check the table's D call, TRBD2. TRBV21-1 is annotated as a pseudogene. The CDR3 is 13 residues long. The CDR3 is CATSSGGAYTQYF. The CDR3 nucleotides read TGTGCCACATCTAGCGGGGGGGCGTATACGCAGTATTTT.

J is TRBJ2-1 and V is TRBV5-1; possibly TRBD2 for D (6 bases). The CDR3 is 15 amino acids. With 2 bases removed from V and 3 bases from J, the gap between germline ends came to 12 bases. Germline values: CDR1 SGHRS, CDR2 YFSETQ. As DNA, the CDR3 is TGCGCCAGCAGCTTTAGCGGTGGACTCTACAATGAGCAGTTCTTC. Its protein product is CASSFSGGLYNEQFF.

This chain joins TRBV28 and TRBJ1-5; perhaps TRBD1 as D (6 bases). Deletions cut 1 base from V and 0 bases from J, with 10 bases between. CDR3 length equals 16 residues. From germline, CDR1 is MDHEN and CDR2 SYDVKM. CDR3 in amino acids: CASSLSDRYSNQPQHF. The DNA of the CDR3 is TGTGCCAGCAGTTTATCGGACAGATATAGCAATCAGCCCCAGCATTTT.

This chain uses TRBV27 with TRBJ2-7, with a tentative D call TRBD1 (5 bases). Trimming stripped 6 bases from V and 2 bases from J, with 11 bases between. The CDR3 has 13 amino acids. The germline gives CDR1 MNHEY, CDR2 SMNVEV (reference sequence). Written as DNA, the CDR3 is TGTGCCAGCAGCCCGGACACAACCTACGAGCAGTACTTC. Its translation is CASSPDTTYEQYF.

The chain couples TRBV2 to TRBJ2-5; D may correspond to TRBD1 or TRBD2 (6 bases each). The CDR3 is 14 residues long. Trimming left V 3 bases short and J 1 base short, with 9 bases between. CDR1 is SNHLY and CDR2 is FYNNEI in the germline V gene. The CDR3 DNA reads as TGTGCCAGCAGTGATCCGGGGGCCCAAGAGACCCAGTACTTC. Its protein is CASSDPGAQETQYF.

The CDR3 coding sequence is TGCAGCGTTGAAGATCAAGGGAGACGGGGACACCGAACTAATGAAAAACTGTTTTTT. Residues: CSVEDQGRRGHRTNEKLFF. The V and J genes are TRBV29-1 and TRBJ1-4, with D possibly matching TRBD1 (6 bases). The V and J ends lost 0 bases and 1 base respectively, with 21 bases between them. Per germline, CDR1 SQVTM and CDR2 ANQGSEA. The CDR3 contains 19 residues.

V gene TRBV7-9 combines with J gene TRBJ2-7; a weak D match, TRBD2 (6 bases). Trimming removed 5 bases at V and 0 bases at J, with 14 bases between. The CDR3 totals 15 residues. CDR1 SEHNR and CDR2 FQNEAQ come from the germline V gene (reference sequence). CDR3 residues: CASSIQGRSSYEQYF. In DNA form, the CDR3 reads TGTGCCAGCAGCATCCAAGGGAGGAGCTCCTACGAGCAGTACTTC.